One and the same sample provided the 16 T cell receptor beta chains below, sequenced in a study of control samples from healthy donors and cancer patients. Clones were read by immunoSEQ multiplex PCR, and TCRdb kept only the in-frame ones, dropping some. Here the sample spans some 130,000 clones, around 96% being singletons. The sample was blood. All receptors derive from a man aged 30 to 39 in good health.

The chain recombines TRBV2 with TRBJ1-2, with no clear D. Germline loops: CDR1 SNHLY, CDR2 FYNNEI. CDR3 length: 11 amino acids. Trimming pared 6 bases from V and 4 bases from J, leaving 6 bases between. The CDR3: CASSRSYGYTF. CDR3 nucleotides: TGTGCCAGCAGCCGTTCCTATGGCTACACCTTC. The entire variable domain, with the rest obtained from reference TRBV2 and TRBJ1-2, is as follows: EPEVTQTPSHQVTQMGQEVILRCVPISNHLYFYWYRQILGQKVEFLVSFYNNEISEKSEIFDDQFSVERPDGSNFTLKIRSTKLEDSAMYFCASSRSYGYTFGSGTRLTVV.

The chain links TRBV6-1 to TRBJ2-6; 7 bases line up with TRBD1. Losses at the gene ends were 0 bases for V and 1 base for J; bases not matched to a gene: 0. CDR1 MNHNS and CDR2 SASEGT come from the germline V gene. CDR3 length: 16 amino acids. This CDR3 reads CASSEATGSGANVLTF. The CDR3, as DNA: TGTGCCAGCAGTGAAGCGACAGGGTCTGGGGCCAACGTCCTGACTTTC.

V usage is TRBV4-2 and J usage is TRBJ2-3, with D maybe TRBD2 (6 bases). From germline, CDR1 is LGHNA and CDR2 YNFKEQ. V shed 1 base and J shed 4 bases, with 15 bases lying between them. This CDR3 contains 16 residues. CDR3 coding DNA: TGTGCCAGCAGCCAAGGACGACTAGGATTCCCAGATACGCAGTATTTT. As protein: CASSQGRLGFPDTQYF.

The chain uses TRBV19 and TRBJ2-2; 8 nucleotides agree with TRBD2. The germline gives CDR1 LNHDA, CDR2 SQIVND (reference sequence). With 5 bases clipped from V and 4 bases from J, the junction kept 9 bases outside the gene matches. There are 16 residues in the CDR3. CDR3 sequence (DNA): TGTGCCAGTAGTCTTCGGGGGGGCCCCGCCACCGGGGAGCTGTTTTTT. Translation: CASSLRGGPATGELFF.

The chain couples TRBV7-2 to TRBJ2-2; the match to TRBD1 covers 7 bases. Germline trimming cut 5 bases from V and 4 bases from J; bases unmatched to any gene: 4. From germline, CDR1 is SGHTA and CDR2 FQGNSA. CDR3 length: 14 amino acids. The CDR3 nucleotides read TGTGCCAGCAGCCTGACAGGGCTCACCGGGGAGCTGTTTTTT. This sequence encodes CASSLTGLTGELFF. The full variable domain, completed using reference TRBV7-2 and TRBJ2-2, is GAGVSQSPSNKVTEKGKDVELRCDPISGHTALYWYRQSLGQGLEFLIYFQGNSAPDKSGLPSDRFSAERTGGSVSTLTIQRTQQEDSAVYLCASSLTGLTGELFFGEGSRLTVL.

The chain is built from TRBV6-5 and TRBJ1-6; no clear D. The germline V and J ends were trimmed by 2 bases and 7 bases, with 6 bases remaining between them. The germline gives CDR1 MNHEY, CDR2 SVGAGI. This CDR3 contains 13 residues. The CDR3: CASSYEGNSPLHF. The DNA for the CDR3 is TGTGCCAGCAGTTACGAGGGCAATTCACCCCTCCACTTT.

This clone was recorded only once. The chain links TRBV3-1 (or the pseudogene TRBV3-2) to TRBJ1-5; 9 positions match TRBD1. J lost 4 bases, V lost 4 bases, and 5 bases had no gene match. The CDR3 sequence is 15 residues long. Germline assignment: CDR1 LGHDT and CDR2 YNNKEL (reference sequence). CDR3 in DNA: TGTGCCAGCAGCCCGACAGGGGGGGTAAATCAGCCCCAGCATTTT. The encoded protein is CASSPTGGVNQPQHF.

The V gene is TRBV9, the J gene TRBJ2-2; TRBD2 aligns across 7 bases. CDR1 SGDLS and CDR2 YYNGEE come from the germline V gene. The CDR3 runs to 13 residues. V lost 4 bases, J lost 5 bases, and 2 bases stayed unmatched. CDR3 region: CASSPAGTGELFF. The CDR3, as DNA: TGTGCCAGCAGCCCAGCGGGGACCGGGGAGCTGTTTTTT.

V usage is TRBV10-3 and J usage is TRBJ1-5; D uncertain. Per the germline V gene, CDR1 is ENHRY and CDR2 is SYGVKD. This CDR3 is 15 amino acids long. Deletions cut 2 bases from V and 2 bases from J, with 10 bases between. CDR3 loop: CAISEEGLGNQPQHF. In DNA, the CDR3 is TGTGCCATCAGTGAGGAGGGTCTAGGCAATCAGCCCCAGCATTTT.

The chain uses TRBV19 and TRBJ1-4; D unresolved. V lost 5 bases, J lost 5 bases, and 15 bases lay in between. This CDR3 comprises 15 residues. Per the germline V gene, CDR1 is LNHDA and CDR2 is SQIVND (reference sequence). CDR3 sequence reads: CASSLGPRANEKLFF. The CDR3 coding sequence is TGTGCCAGTAGTCTGGGCCCCCGGGCGAATGAAAAACTGTTTTTT.

The chain couples TRBV5-6 to TRBJ2-3; no clear D gene. Germline V gene data show CDR1 as SGHDT and CDR2 as YYEEEE. The CDR3 is made up of 13 amino acids. Trimming stripped 1 base from V and 0 bases from J, with 3 bases between. For the CDR3, the DNA is TGTGCCAGCAGCTTGTTGAGCACAGATACGCAGTATTTT. Encoded protein: CASSLLSTDTQYF. The entire variable domain, with the rest obtained from reference TRBV5-6 and TRBJ2-3, is as follows: DAGVTQSPTHLIKTRGQQVTLRCSPKSGHDTVSWYQQALGQGPQFIFQYYEEEERQRGNFPDRFSGHQFPNYSSELNVNALLLGDSALYLCASSLLSTDTQYFGPGTRLTVL.

The rearrangement joins TRBV11-2 to TRBJ2-7; D remains unclear. Per the germline V gene, CDR1 is SGHAT and CDR2 is FQNNGV. CDR3 size: 12 residues. V lost 1 base and J lost 6, with 7 bases in between. CDR3 residues: CASSLGFGEQYF. CDR3 bases: TGTGCCAGCAGCTTAGGGTTCGGCGAGCAGTACTTC.

The chain has TRBV3-1 (or the pseudogene TRBV3-2) and TRBJ1-1; D not resolved. CDR3 length: 14 amino acids. The V end was cut by 3 bases, the J end by 5 bases, with 13 bases between. Germline V gene lookup returns CDR1 LGHDT and CDR2 YNNKEL (reference sequence). DNA of the CDR3: TGTGCCAGCAGCCACAGTGGCTTGGGAACTGAAGCTTTCTTT. It codes for CASSHSGLGTEAFF.

The chain is built from TRBV18 and TRBJ2-5, with 7 bases aligning to TRBD1. Trimming cost V 4 bases and J 4 bases; bases outside gene matches: 12. The CDR3 has 16 residues. In germline, CDR1 is KGHSH, CDR2 LQKENI. CDR3 loop: CASSLLLDRAGETQYF. CDR3 bases: TGTGCCAGCTCACTCCTTCTCGACAGGGCCGGAGAGACCCAGTACTTC.

The J gene is TRBJ2-7, the V gene TRBV5-1, with 12 bases matching TRBD1. The germline V gene encodes CDR1 SGHRS and CDR2 YFSETQ. The CDR3 sequence is 17 residues long. V lost 4 bases and J lost 1; bases outside the gene matches: 9. The CDR3 DNA sequence: TGCGCCAGCAGCACCGGGACAGGGGGCTTTGTATCCTACGAGCAGTACTTC. Amino acid sequence: CASSTGTGGFVSYEQYF.

The chain combines TRBV12-3 or TRBV12-4 with TRBJ1-2; weak D call: TRBD1 (6 bases). The CDR3 is made up of 13 amino acids. With 3 bases removed from V and 4 bases from J, the gap between germline ends came to 9 bases. The CDR3 here is CASSLGGGYGYTF. The CDR3 bases are TGTGCCAGCAGTTTGGGGGGCGGCTATGGCTACACCTTC.